This T cell receptor (beta chain) was identified during a study of T-cell memory formation after mild COVID-19. Study-level points and caveats: Clones that contracted from day 15 to 85 had balanced CD4/CD8; later expanders were CD4+ biased. The appearance of some responding clones in pre-infection memory suggested that cross-reactive memory joined. CM and EM subsets held most contracting CD4+ clones; EMRA held CD8+ ones.

The CDR3 covers 15 residues. Germline V CDR1 and CDR2: SGHTA, FQGNSA. Unmatched junction bases numbered 13, after V lost 5 bases and J lost 12 bases. It was 5'RACE with constant-segment primers that produced the TCR alpha and TCR beta cDNA libraries, which carried sample barcodes and UMIs. MiXCR, applied by TCRdb to the 5' RACE reads, yields one record per CDR3 protein. This table has about 400,000 distinct CDR3 sequences, roughly 15% appearing once. In this sample, this clonotype turned up a few times. Antigen: not known. This clonotype originated in a man aged 18 to 30 who had mild COVID-19 (a few samples of this study predate the infection). Cell type and time point are not known. Sequencing was performed on PBMCs or a T cell subset sorted from them (not recorded which). This chain links TRBV7-2 with TRBJ2-7; 13 bases match TRBD2. CDR3 residues: CASSPSGTSGNLAYF. The CDR3 nucleotides read TGTGCCAGCAGCCCCTCGGGGACTAGCGGGAACTTGGCGTACTTC.